This T cell receptor beta chain came from a study of T cells in localized non-small cell lung cancer. Study conclusions and caveats: Without multi-region sequencing, intratumor heterogeneity could not be excluded. T cell clonality was highest in uninvolved adjacent lung, above tumor. The study linked higher blood T cell density to longer overall survival.

This clone was detected only once. Antigen specificity is unknown. Only in-frame clones appear in the TCRdb table, and some are missing; sequencing was by immunoSEQ multiplex PCR. The table records tens of thousands of clones, about four fifths of them present only once. Trimming took 3 bases from V and 8 from J; bases not matched to a gene: 9. The CDR3 runs to 13 residues. Per germline, CDR1 SQVTM and CDR2 ANQGSEA. The rearrangement uses TRBV29-1 and TRBJ1-2; TRBD1 agrees at 7 bases. The sample here was peripheral blood, taken before any cancer treatment. The source of this sequence is a female donor of 60 years or more with stage I lung adenocarcinoma. This CDR3 is CSVEFSGGSGYTF. The CDR3 DNA reads TGCAGCGTTGAGTTCTCAGGGGGATCGGGCTACACCTTC.